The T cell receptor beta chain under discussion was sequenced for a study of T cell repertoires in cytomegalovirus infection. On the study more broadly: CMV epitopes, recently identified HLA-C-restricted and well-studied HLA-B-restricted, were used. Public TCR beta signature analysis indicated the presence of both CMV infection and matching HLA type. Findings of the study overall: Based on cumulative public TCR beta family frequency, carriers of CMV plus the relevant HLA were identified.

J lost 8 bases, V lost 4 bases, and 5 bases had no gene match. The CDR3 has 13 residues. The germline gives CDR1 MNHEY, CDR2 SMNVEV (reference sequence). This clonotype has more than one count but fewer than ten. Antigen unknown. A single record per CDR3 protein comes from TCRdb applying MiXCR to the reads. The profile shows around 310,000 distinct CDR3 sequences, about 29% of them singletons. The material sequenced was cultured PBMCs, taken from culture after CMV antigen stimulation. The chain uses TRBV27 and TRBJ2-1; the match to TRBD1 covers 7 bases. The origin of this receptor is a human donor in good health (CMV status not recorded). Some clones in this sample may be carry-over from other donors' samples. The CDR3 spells CASSSNDRDEQFF. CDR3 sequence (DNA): TGTGCCAGCAGTTCGAACGACAGGGATGAGCAGTTCTTC.